This is a list of T cell receptor beta chains from one sample in a study of blood T cell repertoires in COVID-19. The method was immunoSEQ multiplex PCR; TCRdb's version includes in-frame clones alone and lacks a portion of them. The sample has more than 150,000 clones, over 75% seen once. What was sequenced was peripheral blood. All receptors come from a woman in her seventies with acute or convalescent COVID-19. Both conserved end residues are part of each CDR3. The order of the fields is CDR3 protein, CDR3 DNA, V gene, D gene, clone size, J gene. D genes are given only for firm matches. Clone size is given for some rows only: seen once, a few or many times, or a class if the clone is expanded.

CDR3: CAWRKPGTGFTEAFF
DNA: TGTGCCTGGAGGAAACCCGGGACAGGGTTCACTGAAGCTTTCTTT
V: TRBV30
D: TRBD1
size: -
J: TRBJ1-1

CDR3: CASSFTGEDEQFF
DNA: TGTGCCAGCAGCTTTACTGGGGAGGATGAGCAGTTCTTC
V: TRBV5-4
D: -
size: -
J: TRBJ2-1

CDR3: CASSLSGRVDEQFF
DNA: TGTGCCAGCAGCCTCAGCGGGAGGGTCGATGAGCAGTTCTTC
V: TRBV9
D: TRBD2
size: -
J: TRBJ2-1

CDR3: CASREGLAGNEQFF
DNA: TGTGCCAGTAGAGAGGGACTAGCGGGAAATGAGCAGTTCTTC
V: TRBV13
D: TRBD2
size: -
J: TRBJ2-1

CDR3: CASRLAGSNEQFF
DNA: TGTGCCAGTAGGCTAGCGGGGAGCAATGAGCAGTTCTTC
V: TRBV19
D: TRBD2
size: few
J: TRBJ2-1

CDR3: CASSQIRQVNTGELFF
DNA: TGTGCCAGCAGCCAAATACGGCAGGTGAACACCGGGGAGCTGTTTTTT
V: TRBV3-1/TRBV3-2
D: -
size: -
J: TRBJ2-2

CDR3: CASSFASGLTRELFF
DNA: TGTGCCAGCAGCTTCGCTAGCGGCCTTACGAGGGAGCTGTTTTTT
V: TRBV7-2
D: TRBD2
size: -
J: TRBJ2-2

CDR3: CAWSFRGSGNTIYF
DNA: TGTGCCTGGAGCTTCAGGGGTTCTGGAAACACCATATATTTT
V: TRBV30
D: -
size: -
J: TRBJ1-3

CDR3: CASSPRQGEGSSSYNSPLHF
DNA: TGCGCCAGCAGTCCCAGACAGGGAGAGGGCAGCAGCTCCTATAATTCACCCCTCCACTTT
V: TRBV23-1
D: TRBD1
size: -
J: TRBJ1-6

CDR3: CASSQDLLADSPLHF
DNA: TGTGCCAGCAGCCAAGATCTGCTGGCGGATTCACCCCTCCACTTT
V: TRBV14
D: -
size: -
J: TRBJ1-6

CDR3: CASSGRQDSTNEKLFF
DNA: TGTGCCAGCAGTGGAAGACAGGATTCAACTAATGAAAAACTGTTTTTT
V: TRBV2
D: -
size: -
J: TRBJ1-4

CDR3: CASSLAPGLAGARWGTDTQYF
DNA: TGTGCCAGCAGCTTAGCCCCAGGACTAGCGGGAGCGCGATGGGGCACAGATACGCAGTATTTT
V: TRBV7-6
D: TRBD2
size: -
J: TRBJ2-3

CDR3: CASSDEPQGAGAFF
DNA: TGTGCCAGCAGTGACGAACCGCAGGGGGCTGGAGCTTTCTTT
V: TRBV6-1
D: TRBD1
size: -
J: TRBJ1-1

CDR3: CASSRLGLAGASTDTQYF
DNA: TGTGCCAGCAGCCGGCTGGGACTAGCGGGTGCTAGCACAGATACGCAGTATTTT
V: TRBV7-2
D: TRBD2
size: -
J: TRBJ2-3

CDR3: CASSPGTGNNQPQHF
DNA: TGTGCCAGCAGCCCCGGGACAGGGAACAATCAGCCCCAGCATTTT
V: TRBV3-1/TRBV3-2
D: TRBD1
size: many
J: TRBJ1-5

CDR3: CASRHGSTGELFF
DNA: TGTGCCAGCCGCCACGGTTCTACCGGGGAGCTGTTTTTT
V: TRBV5-4
D: -
size: -
J: TRBJ2-2

CDR3: CASSRQLSEQYF
DNA: TGTGCCAGCAGCAGACAGCTGAGCGAGCAGTACTTC
V: TRBV7-2
D: -
size: -
J: TRBJ2-7

CDR3: CASSLSRGNEQYF
DNA: TGTGCCAGCAGCTTAAGCAGGGGCAACGAGCAGTACTTC
V: TRBV7-3
D: -
size: once
J: TRBJ2-7

CDR3: CASRGAVQNTEAFF
DNA: TGTGCCAGCAGAGGGGCAGTTCAGAACACTGAAGCTTTCTTT
V: TRBV6-5
D: -
size: once
J: TRBJ1-1

CDR3: CASSDWRSSSSDTQYF
DNA: TGTGCCAGCAGTGATTGGCGGTCATCTTCATCAGATACGCAGTATTTT
V: TRBV2
D: -
size: once
J: TRBJ2-3

CDR3: CASSTGTETTEAFF
DNA: TGTGCCAGTAGCACCGGGACAGAGACCACTGAAGCTTTCTTT
V: TRBV19
D: TRBD1
size: -
J: TRBJ1-1

CDR3: CASSLNQGSYEQYF
DNA: TGTGCCAGCAGTCTTAACCAGGGGAGCTACGAGCAGTACTTC
V: TRBV11-3
D: -
size: -
J: TRBJ2-7

CDR3: CASSVGTSTSTDTQYF
DNA: TGTGCCAGCAGCGTAGGAACTAGCACGAGCACAGATACGCAGTATTTT
V: TRBV9
D: -
size: -
J: TRBJ2-3

CDR3: CASSNRGDGALHF
DNA: TGTGCCAGTAGTAACAGGGGGGACGGAGCCCTCCACTTT
V: TRBV19
D: TRBD1
size: -
J: TRBJ1-6

CDR3: CASSPPGSYSGNTIYF
DNA: TGTGCCAGCTCACCACCGGGCAGCTACTCTGGAAACACCATATATTTT
V: TRBV18
D: -
size: -
J: TRBJ1-3

CDR3: CASSAGRGSYNEQFF
DNA: TGTGCCAGCTCAGCAGGTCGGGGCTCCTACAATGAGCAGTTCTTC
V: TRBV18
D: -
size: -
J: TRBJ2-1

CDR3: CASSYWGREEGNGYTF
DNA: TGTGCCAGCAGTTACTGGGGCAGGGAGGAAGGAAATGGCTACACCTTC
V: TRBV6-6
D: -
size: -
J: TRBJ1-2

CDR3: CASSENIGIGGYTF
DNA: TGTGCCAGCAGTGAAAATATCGGGATTGGAGGCTACACCTTC
V: TRBV6-1
D: -
size: -
J: TRBJ1-2